This T cell receptor (beta chain) is from a study of glioma-infiltrating T cells. Notes on the study in general: Only very few CDR3 sequences appeared in both tissue and blood. Tissue-blood divergence was below expectation in non-neoplastic patients, above in gliomas.

This clonotype was picked up many times. Its target is not known. Trimming took off 0 bases at V and 0 bases at J, with 7 bases between the two ends. From germline, CDR1 is MGHRA and CDR2 YSYEKL. This CDR3 is 15 amino acids long. TCR alpha and beta CDR3 regions were amplified from RNA using iRepertoire nested multiplex PCR. One-step reverse transcription and amplification started from roughly 100-400 ng of tissue mRNA or PBMC total RNA. TCRdb ran MiXCR on the multiplex PCR reads and lists one entry per CDR3 protein. The profile covers about 89,000 distinct CDR3 sequences, with under 30% appearing a single time and 6.7% taken by the ten largest.

The source material was glioma tissue, nonneoplastic brain tissue, or PBMCs (not recorded which). This clonotype was obtained from a human donor with low-grade glioma or glioblastoma, undergoing nonglioma brain surgery, or in good health (not recorded which). V and J are TRBV4-1 and TRBJ2-3, with D uncertain. The chain's CDR3 is CASSQDGVSTDTQYF. Written as DNA, the CDR3 is TGCGCCAGCAGCCAAGATGGGGTTAGCACAGATACGCAGTATTTT.